This T cell receptor beta chain was observed in a study of shared clonotypes between healthy human individuals. Points from the study as a whole: The rarefaction results pointed to incomplete sorted-subset sequencing despite large depth. Non-shared clonotypes had lower generation probabilities than those shared by all four donors.

The CDR3 consists of 12 residues. V lost 8 bases to trimming and J lost 10 bases; unmatched junction nucleotides: 6. The germline CDR1 and CDR2 sequences are SNHLY and FYNNEI. With respect to this clone: The antigen remains unidentified.

Profiled with immunoSEQ multiplex PCR; TCRdb holds only in-frame clones, not every one. The repertoire consists of some 2,500,000 clones, with 85% to 95% occurring once and the leading ten covering around 0.38%. The TCR was taken from a man aged 18 to 29 in good health. Some clones in this sample may be carry-over from other donors' samples. This chain uses TRBV2 with TRBJ2-1, with TRBD1 matching over 9 bases. The sequenced sample consisted of naive CD4+ T cells from PBMCs. Regarding subset: CD45RA+ positively selected. The DNA for the CDR3 is TGTGCCAGCCGCCTTACAGGGGGCGAGCAGTTCTTC. It encodes CASRLTGGEQFF.